This T cell receptor beta chain was profiled in a study of blood T cell repertoires in COVID-19. Study context: Sources were T cells, B-cell-depleted T cells, or PBMCs; the material itself was cDNA or gDNA.

Germline-derived CDR1 and CDR2 are SGDLS and YYNGEE. V gave up 2 bases and J gave up 4 bases, with 7 bases separating them. The CDR3 sequence is 13 residues long. Authors' processing steps: Amplified reference gene primers provided the basis for estimating nucleated cell counts. The method was immunoSEQ multiplex PCR; TCRdb's version includes in-frame clones alone and lacks a portion of them. V and J calls and clone size follow that table, whereas D and trimming were derived from the DNA. The data hold some 57,000 clones, with around 90% observed a single time. The chain joins TRBV9 to TRBJ1-3, with D unresolved. Sequencing used peripheral blood. The TCR comes from a human donor in a cohort sampled during active COVID-19. CDR3: CASSVSGGNTIYF. The CDR3 bases are TGTGCCAGCAGCGTTTCAGGCGGAAACACCATATATTTT. The full variable domain, in which reference TRBV9 and TRBJ1-3 provide the parts outside the CDR3, is DSGVTQTPKHLITATGQRVTLRCSPRSGDLSVYWYQQSLDQGLQFLIQYYNGEERAKGNILERFSAQQFPDLHSELNLSSLELGDSALYFCASSVSGGNTIYFGEGSWLTVV.